This T cell receptor (beta chain) was obtained from a study of blood T cell repertoires in COVID-19. About the study: Researchers got acute and convalescent COVID-19 samples from the United States, Italy and Spain. T cells, B-cell-depleted T cells, or PBMCs supplied cDNA or gDNA.

CDR1 MNHEY and CDR2 SVGAGI come from the germline V gene. CDR3 size: 14 residues. V lost 2 bases and J lost 4, with 11 bases in between. Authors' processing steps: Scientists estimated how many nucleated cells there were by amplifying reference gene primers. Measured with immunoSEQ multiplex PCR; TCRdb has only the in-frame clones, and not every one. The V and J calls and clone size were taken over from that table, and D and trimming were inferred from the DNA. The repertoire consists of about 74,000 clones, with roughly nine tenths occurring once and the leading ten covering roughly 10%. The TCR originated in a human donor in a cohort sampled during active COVID-19. The chain joins TRBV6-5 to TRBJ1-2, with D unclear. Sequenced material: peripheral blood. The CDR3 protein is CASSYKVPGYGYTF. In DNA form, the CDR3 reads TGTGCCAGCAGTTACAAGGTACCGGGCTATGGCTACACCTTC.